The text below deals with one TCR beta chain. The record originates from a study of T cell changes during pregnancy in multiple sclerosis. Germline trimming cut 4 bases from V and 3 bases from J; bases unmatched to any gene: 5. The CDR3 runs 16 residues. Germline CDR1 and CDR2: SGHKS and YYEKEE (reference sequence). Method: immunoSEQ multiplex PCR; TCRdb's copy keeps in-frame clones and lacks some. The sample comprises about 75,000 clones, around 89% of which are singletons, and 0.9% rests with the top ten. The receptor comes from a female donor in good health, enrolled as a control in a pregnancy study. Sequencing used peripheral blood, obtained in the first trimester of pregnancy. The rearrangement uses TRBV5-5 and TRBJ2-7; 15 bases align to TRBD2. CDR3 amino acids: CASSHGLAGGDYEQYF. Written as DNA, the CDR3 is TGTGCCAGCAGCCATGGACTAGCGGGGGGGGACTACGAGCAGTACTTC.